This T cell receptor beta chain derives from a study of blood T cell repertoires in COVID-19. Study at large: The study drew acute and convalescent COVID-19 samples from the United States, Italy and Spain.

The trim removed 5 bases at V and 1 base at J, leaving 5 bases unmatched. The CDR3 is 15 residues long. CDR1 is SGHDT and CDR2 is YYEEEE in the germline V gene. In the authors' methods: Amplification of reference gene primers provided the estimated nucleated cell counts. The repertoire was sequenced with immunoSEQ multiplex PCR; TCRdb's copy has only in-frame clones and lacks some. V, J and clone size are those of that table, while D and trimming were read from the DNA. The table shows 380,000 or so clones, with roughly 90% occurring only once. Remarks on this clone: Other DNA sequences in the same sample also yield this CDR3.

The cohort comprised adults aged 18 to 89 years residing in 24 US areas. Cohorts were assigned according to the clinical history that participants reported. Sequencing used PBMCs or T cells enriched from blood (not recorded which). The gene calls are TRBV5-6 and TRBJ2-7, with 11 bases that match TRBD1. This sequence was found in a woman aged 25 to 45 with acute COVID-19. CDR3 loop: CASRYGTGGSYEQYF. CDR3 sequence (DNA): TGTGCCAGCAGGTACGGGACAGGGGGTTCCTACGAGCAGTACTTC.